Listed below are T cell receptor beta chains from one sample, sequenced in a study of cytomegalovirus exposure and HLA in healthy donors. The protocol was immunoSEQ multiplex PCR, while the TCRdb copy is restricted to in-frame clones and leaves out a portion. Among approximately 210,000 clones listed, about 80% were seen once. Sequencing was carried out using PBMCs. These receptors all come from a woman between 45 and 60 years old in good health and CMV-seropositive. Each CDR3 is given with its conserved first and last residue. A D gene is named only where the DNA matches it firmly. Not every row has a clone size; where given, it reads once, few, many or a size class.

size	J	V	D	DNA	CDR3
.	TRBJ1-1	TRBV4-3	.	TGCGCCAGCCACCGTGGGTGGGGCTTAGATTCGACTGAAGCTTTCTTT	CASHRGWGLDSTEAFF
.	TRBJ2-5	TRBV5-4	TRBD1	TGTGCCAGCAGCTCCGACAGGGTGGAGACCCAGTACTTC	CASSSDRVETQYF
few	TRBJ1-1	TRBV29-1	.	TGCAGATACACCCGGGGGAACACTGAAGCTTTCTTT	CRYTRGNTEAFF
.	TRBJ2-3	TRBV18	TRBD1	TGTGCCAGCTTACGGACAGGACCTTGGACCACAGATACGCAGTATTTT	CASLRTGPWTTDTQYF
once	TRBJ2-5	TRBV27	TRBD1	TGTGCCAGCAGGACAACAGGGGTGAAGACCCAGTACTTC	CASRTTGVKTQYF
.	TRBJ1-1	TRBV7-3	.	TGTGCCAGCAGCTTAAGGGGGCACCCGAACACTGAAGCTTTCTTT	CASSLRGHPNTEAFF
.	TRBJ1-4	TRBV5-4	.	TGTGCCAGCAGCCTCGAATTTGAGTCTAATGAAAAACTGTTTTTT	CASSLEFESNEKLFF
.	TRBJ2-5	TRBV4-1	TRBD1	TGCGCCAGCAGCCCAACTCCGGGACAGGCGGTAGAGACCCAGTACTTC	CASSPTPGQAVETQYF
.	TRBJ1-2	TRBV7-9	.	TGTGCCAGCAGCTTACGGGAAGAGTATGGCTACACCTTC	CASSLREEYGYTF
.	TRBJ2-3	TRBV11-3	.	TGTGCCAGCAGCTCTAGCACAGATACGCAGTATTTT	CASSSSTDTQYF
.	TRBJ2-2	TRBV4-2	.	TGTGCCAGCAGCCAAAGGCCCCGGGGAACCGGGGAGCTGTTTTTT	CASSQRPRGTGELFF
.	TRBJ2-5	TRBV6-6	.	TGTGCCAGCAGCCCCCGGACAGCGTACCAAGAGACCCAGTACTTC	CASSPRTAYQETQYF
once	TRBJ1-1	TRBV19	.	TGTGCCAGTAGCCCGGACATCAACACTGAAGCTTTCTTT	CASSPDINTEAFF
.	TRBJ2-7	TRBV2	.	TGTGCCACAGGACAGTTCTCGAGCTCCTACGAGCAGTACTTC	CATGQFSSSYEQYF
.	TRBJ2-1	TRBV19	TRBD1	TGTGCCATCGCGAACACAGGGGTAGATGAGCAGTTCTTC	CAIANTGVDEQFF
.	TRBJ1-6	TRBV13	TRBD1	TGTGCCAGCAGCCACCGACAGGGGGAACCCCTCCACTTT	CASSHRQGEPLHF
.	TRBJ1-5	TRBV10-3	TRBD1	TGTGCCACCGGACAGGGCGGCCAGCCCCAGCATTTT	CATGQGGQPQHF
.	TRBJ1-6	TRBV6-6	TRBD1	TGTGCCAGCAGGGGACGGGACAGGGATAATTCACCCCTCCACTTT	CASRGRDRDNSPLHF
once	TRBJ2-7	TRBV19	TRBD1	TGTGCCAGTAGCGGGACAGGAGCCTACGAGCAGTACTTC	CASSGTGAYEQYF
few	TRBJ2-1	TRBV6-5	TRBD1	TGTGCCAGCACCCCGACAGGGGACTCCTACAATGAGCAGTTCTTC	CASTPTGDSYNEQFF
.	TRBJ2-1	TRBV4-2	.	TGTGCCAGCAGCCAAGAAACAGGAGGGTCCTACAATGAGCAGTTCTTC	CASSQETGGSYNEQFF
once	TRBJ2-1	TRBV7-2	TRBD2	TGTGCCAGCAGCCCCAGGGTACCAGCGGGGGTTCGATCCTACAATGAGCAGTTCTTC	CASSPRVPAGVRSYNEQFF
.	TRBJ2-7	TRBV7-2	TRBD1	TGTGCCAGCAGCTTGTCAGGGGGCCCCTACGAGCAGTACTTC	CASSLSGGPYEQYF
.	TRBJ2-7	TRBV7-9	.	TGTGCCAGCAGCTTAGTCTGGAGCTCCTACGAGCAGTACTTC	CASSLVWSSYEQYF
.	TRBJ2-2	TRBV30	.	TGTGCCTGGAGTGGAGGGATTTCGGCCGGGGAGCTGTTTTTT	CAWSGGISAGELFF
.	TRBJ2-1	TRBV11-2	TRBD2	TGTGCCAGCAGCTCAAGACTAGCGGGGGGACAATTTTACAATGAGCAGTTCTTC	CASSSRLAGGQFYNEQFF
.	TRBJ1-2	TRBV27	TRBD1	TGTGCCAGCAGTCTGGACAGGGTTGGGTATGGCTACACCTTC	CASSLDRVGYGYTF
.	TRBJ2-5	TRBV7-6	.	TGTGCCAGCAGCTTATCCGTTGGGGGGGAGACCCAGTACTTC	CASSLSVGGETQYF
once	TRBJ2-2	TRBV6-5	.	TGTGCCAGCAGTTACTATCGCGGGGCGAACACCGGGGAGCTGTTTTTT	CASSYYRGANTGELFF
.	TRBJ2-5	TRBV9	TRBD2	TGTGCCAGCAGCCCCGGACTAGAGAGTGAGACCCAGTACTTC	CASSPGLESETQYF
few	TRBJ1-1	TRBV7-3	.	TGTGCCAGCTCCCTATTGAACACTGAAGCTTTCTTT	CASSLLNTEAFF
.	TRBJ1-2	TRBV10-3	.	TGTGCCATCAGTGAGTCGATTCAGAAGACTTATGGCTACACCTTC	CAISESIQKTYGYTF
.	TRBJ1-1	TRBV27	.	TGTGCCAGCAGTTTCTCCGACAAGATGCTCACTGAAGCTTTCTTT	CASSFSDKMLTEAFF
.	TRBJ2-3	TRBV5-4	TRBD1	TGTGCCAGCAGCTTTCGGACAGGGGCTGGGAGCACAGATACGCAGTATTTT	CASSFRTGAGSTDTQYF
.	TRBJ1-1	TRBV2	.	TGTGCCAGCAGTGACACCCCGATGGGAGGGTACATGAACACTGAAGCTTTCTTT	CASSDTPMGGYMNTEAFF